Each of the 14 T cell receptor beta chains below was sequenced from the same sample in a study of T cells after yellow fever vaccination. TCRdb re-analysed the 5' RACE reads in MiXCR, keeping a single row per CDR3 protein. Of some 500,000 distinct CDR3 sequences listed, less than 15% are singletons. The material was PBMCs, obtained on the day of the yellow fever booster vaccination. Source of these receptors: a man aged 25-45 years who received the YFV17D yellow fever vaccine.

This clonotype turned up a few times. The gene calls are TRBV4-3 and TRBJ2-1; TRBD2 might be the D (6 bases). Deletions cut 0 bases from V and 8 bases from J, with 11 bases between. CDR1 is LGHNA, CDR2 YSLEER, per germline. CDR3 length equals 14 residues. CDR3 loop: CASSQDLRRDEQFF. In DNA form, the CDR3 reads TGCGCCAGCAGCCAAGACCTAAGGAGGGATGAGCAGTTCTTC.

This clonotype was recorded a few times. This chain connects TRBV25-1 to TRBJ2-3; D not certain. From germline, CDR1 is MGHDK and CDR2 SYGVNS. The CDR3 spans 10 residues. V gave up 1 base and J gave up 13 bases, with 6 bases separating them. For the CDR3, the DNA is TGTGCCAGCAGTGAATTAGCTGAGTATTTT. Protein sequence: CASSELAEYF.

This sequence joins TRBV7-2 and TRBJ2-7; D remains ambiguous. The V end was cut by 5 bases, the J end by 0 bases, with 17 bases between. CDR3 size: 16 residues. Germline V CDR1 and CDR2: SGHTA, FQGNSA. The CDR3 spells CASSPKVASSSYEQYF. In nucleotides, the CDR3 is TGTGCCAGCAGCCCCAAAGTAGCCTCGAGCTCCTACGAGCAGTACTTC.

This clonotype was seen a few times. The chain is built from TRBV7-2 and TRBJ2-2; D gene unclear. Trimming took off 6 bases at V and 2 bases at J, with 13 bases between the two ends. Germline values: CDR1 SGHTA, CDR2 FQGNSA. This CDR3 comprises 15 residues. The CDR3 loop is CASSSSLINTGELFF. CDR3 DNA sequence: TGTGCCAGCAGTTCCTCACTTATAAACACCGGGGAGCTGTTTTTT.

This clonotype was seen many times. The chain uses TRBV4-3 and TRBJ2-2; no clear D gene. With 5 bases removed from V and 0 bases from J, the gap between germline ends came to 4 bases. The germline V gene encodes CDR1 LGHNA and CDR2 YSLEER. This CDR3 has 13 amino acids. The CDR3 nucleotides read TGCGCCAGCAGCAGGGCGAACACCGGGGAGCTGTTTTTT. Its protein product is CASSRANTGELFF.

This clonotype was observed a handful of times. This rearrangement joins TRBV20-1 to TRBJ1-2; D is uncertain. The CDR3 spans 13 residues. V shed 3 bases and J shed 4 bases, with 12 bases lying between them. Germline CDR1 DFQATT, CDR2 SNEGSKA (reference sequence). CDR3 residues: CSASWSKSYGYTF. The DNA for the CDR3 is TGCAGTGCTAGTTGGAGTAAGAGCTATGGCTACACCTTC.

The rearrangement links TRBV7-3 to TRBJ2-1, with 8 nucleotides matching TRBD1. Trimming cost V 3 bases and J 8 bases; bases outside gene matches: 6. CDR1 and CDR2 (germline): SGHTA, FQGTGA. The CDR3 runs 14 residues. In DNA, the CDR3 is TGTGCCAGCAGCTTGGACAGGGATGAGGATGAGCAGTTCTTC. It codes for CASSLDRDEDEQFF.

This rearrangement joins TRBV7-9 to TRBJ2-7; no clear D gene. V was shortened by 5 bases and J by 1 base, with 21 bases between the two germline ends. The CDR3 spans 17 residues. CDR1 and CDR2 from the germline V gene are SEHNR and FQNEAQ (reference sequence). CDR3 residues: CASSLSSGLGSSYEQYF. In nucleotides, the CDR3 is TGTGCCAGCAGCCTATCTTCTGGGCTAGGTTCTTCCTACGAGCAGTACTTC.

The sample holds a few counts of this clonotype. CDR3 DNA sequence: TGCGCCAGCAGCTTGGAATTAGGGACACCCCTCCACTTT. This encodes CASSLELGTPLHF. This chain uses TRBV5-1 with TRBJ1-6, with D unclear. This CDR3 is 13 amino acids long. Germline CDR1 reads SGHRS; CDR2 reads YFSETQ. V lost 0 bases, J lost 11 bases, and 9 bases lay in between.

The chain couples TRBV12-3 or TRBV12-4 to TRBJ2-7; TRBD1 agrees at 7 bases. The trim removed 6 bases at V and 7 bases at J, leaving 12 bases unmatched. The CDR3 runs 14 residues. DNA for the CDR3: TGTGCCAGCAGACTCACAGGGGATTCGGGTGAGCAGTACTTC. Amino acid sequence: CASRLTGDSGEQYF.

The V gene is TRBV6-5, the J gene TRBJ1-3; D perhaps matches TRBD1 (5 bases). This CDR3 has 16 residues. Looked up from germline, CDR1 is MNHEY and CDR2 is SVGAGI. Trimming took off 0 bases at V and 0 bases at J, with 9 bases between the two ends. CDR3 residues: CASSYSNQGSGNTIYF. The DNA for the CDR3 is TGTGCCAGCAGTTACTCGAATCAGGGCTCTGGAAACACCATATATTTT.

This clonotype appeared a few times. The V call is TRBV6-2 or TRBV6-3, the J call TRBJ1-4; D is perhaps TRBD1 (6 bases). The CDR3 runs to 18 residues. Trimming removed 0 bases from V and 7 bases from J, with 21 bases in between. Per the germline V gene, CDR1 is MNHEY and CDR2 is SVGEGT. This CDR3 reads CASSYSGQLRLKSEKLFF. As DNA, the CDR3 is TGTGCCAGCAGTTACTCGGGACAATTACGCCTGAAGAGTGAAAAACTGTTTTTT.

This clonotype was recorded many times. This chain's CDR3 is CASSDLAGGFNEQFF. The CDR3 coding sequence is TGCGCCAGCAGTGATCTAGCGGGAGGATTCAATGAGCAGTTCTTC. This rearrangement joins TRBV10-1 to TRBJ2-1, with 11 bases that match TRBD2. V lost 3 bases, J lost 6 bases, and 4 bases stayed unmatched. The germline V gene encodes CDR1 WNHNN and CDR2 SYGVQD (reference sequence). The CDR3 spans 15 residues.

Ten or more counts support this clonotype. The chain joins TRBV5-1 to TRBJ2-5; D possibly matches TRBD1 or TRBD2 (5 bases each). This CDR3 has 14 amino acids. Germline V gene sequence: CDR1 SGHRS, CDR2 YFSETQ. V was shortened by 5 bases and J by 2 bases, with 13 bases between the two germline ends. The CDR3 here is CASRPPGPQETQYF. As DNA, the CDR3 is TGCGCCAGCAGGCCTCCGGGACCGCAAGAGACCCAGTACTTC.